The rows below give T cell receptor beta chains drawn from one sample of a study of OX40 agonist ivuxolimab in advanced cancers. Profiling relied on immunoSEQ multiplex PCR, and the TCRdb table lists in-frame clones only, not all of them. The repertoire has some 70,000 clones, around 88% of them found once; the top ten carry roughly 2.9%. The starting material was CD4+ or CD8+ T cells sorted from blood, obtained in a trial of the OX40 agonist ivuxolimab. These receptors all stem from an adult with an advanced solid tumor such as melanoma, head and neck, liver or kidney cancer. The CDR3 runs from the conserved cysteine through the conserved F or W. A D gene is named only where the DNA matches it firmly. Part of the rows lack a size; the others show once, few, many or a class for expanded clones.

cdr3_length: 14; v_call: TRBV11-3; j_call: TRBJ2-7; clone_size: NA; d_call: NA; cdr3_nt: TGTGCCAGCAGTTACACGGACGGACTCTACGAGCAGTACTTC; cdr3_aa: CASSYTDGLYEQYF
cdr3_length: 16; v_call: TRBV5-4; j_call: TRBJ2-5; clone_size: few; d_call: TRBD2; cdr3_nt: TGTGCCAGCAGCGTGGGGGCTAGCGGGGGGGCCTTGACCCAGTACTTC; cdr3_aa: CASSVGASGGALTQYF
cdr3_length: 13; v_call: TRBV5-1; j_call: TRBJ1-1; clone_size: once; d_call: NA; cdr3_nt: TGCGCCAGCAGCTTGGCCGGGGGGTACGAAGCTTTCTTT; cdr3_aa: CASSLAGGYEAFF
cdr3_length: 14; v_call: TRBV11-3; j_call: TRBJ2-7; clone_size: NA; d_call: TRBD1; cdr3_nt: TGTGCCAGCAGCTCTACAGGGGGCGGCGACGAGCAGTACTTC; cdr3_aa: CASSSTGGGDEQYF
cdr3_length: 15; v_call: TRBV18; j_call: TRBJ1-1; clone_size: NA; d_call: TRBD1; cdr3_nt: TGTGCCAGCTCACCACAGACAGGGTATCGGACTGAAGCTTTCTTT; cdr3_aa: CASSPQTGYRTEAFF
cdr3_length: 15; v_call: TRBV11-2; j_call: TRBJ2-1; clone_size: NA; d_call: NA; cdr3_nt: TGTGCCAGCAGCTTAGTGGGTGTGGGAGAATCTGAGCAGTTCTTC; cdr3_aa: CASSLVGVGESEQFF
cdr3_length: 14; v_call: TRBV2; j_call: TRBJ2-1; clone_size: NA; d_call: TRBD2; cdr3_nt: TGTGCCAGCAGGGAGGGACTAGCGGGTAATGAGCAGTTCTTC; cdr3_aa: CASREGLAGNEQFF
cdr3_length: 16; v_call: TRBV5-4; j_call: TRBJ1-4; clone_size: NA; d_call: NA; cdr3_nt: TGTGCCAGCAGCACATTGCCCGGGCGGAGAAATGAAAAACTGTTTTTT; cdr3_aa: CASSTLPGRRNEKLFF
cdr3_length: 15; v_call: TRBV19; j_call: TRBJ1-4; clone_size: NA; d_call: NA; cdr3_nt: TGTGCCAGTAGTACCCCAGGGAGGGGGAAAGAAAAACTGTTTTTT; cdr3_aa: CASSTPGRGKEKLFF
cdr3_length: 12; v_call: TRBV19; j_call: TRBJ1-1; clone_size: NA; d_call: TRBD1; cdr3_nt: TGTGCCCGACAACAGGGGGACACTGAAGCTTTCTTT; cdr3_aa: CARQQGDTEAFF
cdr3_length: 14; v_call: TRBV5-6; j_call: TRBJ1-1; clone_size: NA; d_call: NA; cdr3_nt: TGTGCCAGCAGCCCGGGGGCCCAGAACACTGAAGCTTTCTTT; cdr3_aa: CASSPGAQNTEAFF
cdr3_length: 19; v_call: TRBV28; j_call: TRBJ2-1; clone_size: NA; d_call: TRBD2; cdr3_nt: TGTGCCAGCACTGGATCTAGCGGGGGTCCTAGCCACCACTACAATGAGCAGTTCTTC; cdr3_aa: CASTGSSGGPSHHYNEQFF
cdr3_length: 16; v_call: TRBV28; j_call: TRBJ2-2; clone_size: NA; d_call: NA; cdr3_nt: TGTGCCAGCTTTCAGGGTAGCCCTAACTTTCCCGGGGAGCTGTTTTTT; cdr3_aa: CASFQGSPNFPGELFF
cdr3_length: 15; v_call: TRBV14; j_call: TRBJ2-7; clone_size: NA; d_call: NA; cdr3_nt: TGTGCCAGCAGCCCTATACAAACAGTCCTCTACGAGCAGTACTTC; cdr3_aa: CASSPIQTVLYEQYF
cdr3_length: 13; v_call: TRBV7-3; j_call: TRBJ1-1; clone_size: few; d_call: NA; cdr3_nt: TGTGCCAGCAGCTTACAGGGGAGCACTGAAGCTTTCTTT; cdr3_aa: CASSLQGSTEAFF
cdr3_length: 16; v_call: TRBV9; j_call: TRBJ2-2; clone_size: NA; d_call: TRBD2; cdr3_nt: TGTGCCAGCAGCGTAGGAAGGGGACTAAGCACCGGGGAGCTGTTTTTT; cdr3_aa: CASSVGRGLSTGELFF
cdr3_length: 12; v_call: TRBV30; j_call: TRBJ2-7; clone_size: NA; d_call: NA; cdr3_nt: TGTGCCTGGGCCCCCGCTTCCTACGAGCAGTACTTC; cdr3_aa: CAWAPASYEQYF
cdr3_length: 13; v_call: TRBV28; j_call: TRBJ1-2; clone_size: NA; d_call: TRBD1; cdr3_nt: TGTGCCAGCACGGGAGGGGGCGTCCTTGGCTACACCTTC; cdr3_aa: CASTGGGVLGYTF
cdr3_length: 12; v_call: TRBV6-5; j_call: TRBJ1-6; clone_size: NA; d_call: NA; cdr3_nt: TGTGCCAGCAGTCGTGGAGGTCTCCTTCTCCACTTT; cdr3_aa: CASSRGGLLLHF
cdr3_length: 15; v_call: TRBV11-3; j_call: TRBJ2-7; clone_size: NA; d_call: TRBD2; cdr3_nt: TGTGCCAGCAGCCCCGGGGTACTAGCGGCCTACGAGCAGTACTTC; cdr3_aa: CASSPGVLAAYEQYF
cdr3_length: 12; v_call: TRBV6-5; j_call: TRBJ2-1; clone_size: NA; d_call: NA; cdr3_nt: TGTGCCAGCATGGGAGACTACAATGAGCAGTTCTTC; cdr3_aa: CASMGDYNEQFF
cdr3_length: 14; v_call: TRBV29-1; j_call: TRBJ1-1; clone_size: few; d_call: TRBD1; cdr3_nt: TGCAGCGTAACGGGGACAGGGGTGGGCACTGAAGCTTTCTTT; cdr3_aa: CSVTGTGVGTEAFF
cdr3_length: 15; v_call: TRBV7-7; j_call: TRBJ2-5; clone_size: NA; d_call: TRBD1; cdr3_nt: TGTGCTAGCAGTTCCCAAACAGGGGAGACGGAGACCCAGTACTTC; cdr3_aa: CASSSQTGETETQYF
cdr3_length: 14; v_call: TRBV5-1; j_call: TRBJ2-1; clone_size: NA; d_call: TRBD2; cdr3_nt: TGCGCCAGCAGCTTGGTAGCGGGAGGACCCCCGGCGTTCTTC; cdr3_aa: CASSLVAGGPPAFF
cdr3_length: 11; v_call: TRBV5-1; j_call: TRBJ1-1; clone_size: NA; d_call: NA; cdr3_nt: TGCGCCAGCAGCTTGGACAAGGTCGCTTTCTTT; cdr3_aa: CASSLDKVAFF
cdr3_length: 17; v_call: TRBV19; j_call: TRBJ2-2; clone_size: NA; d_call: NA; cdr3_nt: TGTGCCAGTAGTATAGATGGGGGCGGGGCGAACACCGGGGAGCTGTTTTTT; cdr3_aa: CASSIDGGGANTGELFF
cdr3_length: 13; v_call: TRBV30; j_call: TRBJ1-5; clone_size: NA; d_call: NA; cdr3_nt: TGTGCCTGGAGTGACGCAGGGCACCAGCCCCAGCATTTT; cdr3_aa: CAWSDAGHQPQHF
cdr3_length: 15; v_call: TRBV5-1; j_call: TRBJ2-7; clone_size: once; d_call: TRBD1; cdr3_nt: TGCGCCAGCAGCCCAGGGACAGGGGGCCCCTACGAGCAGTACTTC; cdr3_aa: CASSPGTGGPYEQYF
cdr3_length: 14; v_call: TRBV19; j_call: TRBJ2-5; clone_size: NA; d_call: TRBD1; cdr3_nt: TGTGCCAGTAGTAAACAGGGGTTCTGGGAGACCCAGTACTTC; cdr3_aa: CASSKQGFWETQYF
cdr3_length: 13; v_call: TRBV11-3; j_call: TRBJ1-2; clone_size: NA; d_call: TRBD1; cdr3_nt: TGTGCCAGCAGCCCGGACAGGGTGTATGGCTACACCTTC; cdr3_aa: CASSPDRVYGYTF
cdr3_length: 16; v_call: TRBV7-9; j_call: TRBJ1-1; clone_size: NA; d_call: TRBD1; cdr3_nt: TGTGCCAGCAGCGAAAAGAGGACAGGGGGGCCCTTTGAAGCTTTCTTT; cdr3_aa: CASSEKRTGGPFEAFF
cdr3_length: 17; v_call: TRBV5-4; j_call: TRBJ1-6; clone_size: NA; d_call: NA; cdr3_nt: TGTGCCAGCAGCAAGGCCACCGGGGCCAACCCTAATTCACCCCTCCACTTT; cdr3_aa: CASSKATGANPNSPLHF
cdr3_length: 22; v_call: TRBV9; j_call: TRBJ2-1; clone_size: NA; d_call: TRBD2; cdr3_nt: TGTGCCAGCAGCGTAGGGAAGGTGGGACTAGCGGGAGGCCGTAGCTCCCACAATGAGCAGTTCTTC; cdr3_aa: CASSVGKVGLAGGRSSHNEQFF
cdr3_length: 15; v_call: TRBV5-6; j_call: TRBJ2-2; clone_size: NA; d_call: NA; cdr3_nt: TGTGCCAGCAGCTCGAACATGGCGCGCACCGGGGAGCTGTTTTTT; cdr3_aa: CASSSNMARTGELFF
cdr3_length: 12; v_call: TRBV30; j_call: TRBJ2-7; clone_size: NA; d_call: NA; cdr3_nt: TGTGCCTGGAGGGAAGGGGGGGACGAGCAGTACTTC; cdr3_aa: CAWREGGDEQYF
cdr3_length: 13; v_call: TRBV6-1; j_call: TRBJ2-5; clone_size: NA; d_call: NA; cdr3_nt: TGTGCCAGCAGTGAACCCCAGGGTGGGACCCAGTACTTC; cdr3_aa: CASSEPQGGTQYF
cdr3_length: 15; v_call: TRBV7-3; j_call: TRBJ2-7; clone_size: once; d_call: TRBD2; cdr3_nt: TGTGCCAGCAGCCCCACTGGCGGGGGGCCGTTGGAGCAGTACTTC; cdr3_aa: CASSPTGGGPLEQYF
cdr3_length: 12; v_call: TRBV29-1; j_call: TRBJ1-5; clone_size: NA; d_call: NA; cdr3_nt: TGCAGCGTGGGCGGCGGGAATCAGCCCCAGCATTTT; cdr3_aa: CSVGGGNQPQHF
cdr3_length: 17; v_call: TRBV4-1; j_call: TRBJ1-5; clone_size: NA; d_call: TRBD1; cdr3_nt: TGCGCCAGCAGCCACACCCGGGACAGGGAGGGTAGTCAGCCCCAGCATTTT; cdr3_aa: CASSHTRDREGSQPQHF
cdr3_length: 18; v_call: TRBV11-2; j_call: TRBJ2-7; clone_size: NA; d_call: TRBD2; cdr3_nt: TGTGCCAGCAGCTTACTCCTAGGGCCGACTAGCGGGATTCTCGAGCAGTACTTC; cdr3_aa: CASSLLLGPTSGILEQYF
cdr3_length: 11; v_call: TRBV30; j_call: TRBJ2-7; clone_size: once; d_call: NA; cdr3_nt: TGTGCCTGGACCCTCTCCGGCGAGCAGTACTTC; cdr3_aa: CAWTLSGEQYF
cdr3_length: 18; v_call: TRBV19; j_call: TRBJ2-1; clone_size: NA; d_call: TRBD2; cdr3_nt: TGTGCCAGTAGTATCCTGCTAGCGGGGGGGGGCACCTACAATGAGCAGTTCTTC; cdr3_aa: CASSILLAGGGTYNEQFF
cdr3_length: 15; v_call: TRBV5-1; j_call: TRBJ1-6; clone_size: NA; d_call: TRBD1; cdr3_nt: TGCGCCAGCAGCTCCCAAGGACAGGGAAATTCACCCCTCCACTTT; cdr3_aa: CASSSQGQGNSPLHF
cdr3_length: 13; v_call: TRBV11-2; j_call: TRBJ2-7; clone_size: NA; d_call: NA; cdr3_nt: TGTGCCAGCAGCCCGGGACCTACGAACGAGCAGTACTTC; cdr3_aa: CASSPGPTNEQYF
cdr3_length: 14; v_call: TRBV27; j_call: TRBJ1-1; clone_size: once; d_call: NA; cdr3_nt: TGTGCCAGCAGTTTAAACGGTATGAACACTGAAGCTTTCTTT; cdr3_aa: CASSLNGMNTEAFF
cdr3_length: 14; v_call: TRBV5-6; j_call: TRBJ2-4; clone_size: NA; d_call: TRBD1; cdr3_nt: TGTGCCAGCAGAATACAGGGGGCCAAAAACATTCAGTACTTC; cdr3_aa: CASRIQGAKNIQYF
cdr3_length: 15; v_call: TRBV13; j_call: TRBJ1-2; clone_size: NA; d_call: TRBD1; cdr3_nt: TGTGCCAGCAGCTTCGGGACAGGGGGCGCCTATGGCTACACCTTC; cdr3_aa: CASSFGTGGAYGYTF
cdr3_length: 15; v_call: TRBV11-3; j_call: TRBJ2-6; clone_size: NA; d_call: NA; cdr3_nt: TGTGCCAGCAGCAATCAGGGAGCTGGGGCCAACGTCCTGACTTTC; cdr3_aa: CASSNQGAGANVLTF
cdr3_length: 13; v_call: TRBV7-8; j_call: TRBJ1-1; clone_size: NA; d_call: NA; cdr3_nt: TGTGCCGGCGGGCAAGGGGGACGCACTGAAGCTTTCTTT; cdr3_aa: CAGGQGGRTEAFF
cdr3_length: 15; v_call: TRBV6-6; j_call: TRBJ1-4; clone_size: NA; d_call: NA; cdr3_nt: TGTGCCAGCAGTACGACAACAAGGACTAATGAAAAACTGTTTTTT; cdr3_aa: CASSTTTRTNEKLFF
cdr3_length: 16; v_call: TRBV11-2; j_call: TRBJ2-7; clone_size: NA; d_call: TRBD2; cdr3_nt: TGTGCCAGCAGCACGGTAGCGGGAGCCCCCTTCTACGAGCAGTACTTC; cdr3_aa: CASSTVAGAPFYEQYF
cdr3_length: 14; v_call: TRBV2; j_call: TRBJ1-5; clone_size: NA; d_call: NA; cdr3_nt: TGTGCCTCCACGGAGAGGGGGGTCGGGCAGCCCCAGCATTTT; cdr3_aa: CASTERGVGQPQHF
cdr3_length: 16; v_call: TRBV7-3; j_call: TRBJ2-1; clone_size: NA; d_call: TRBD2; cdr3_nt: TGTGCCAGCAGCTCCCAGGGGACTAGCGCCTACAATGAGCAGTTCTTC; cdr3_aa: CASSSQGTSAYNEQFF
cdr3_length: 14; v_call: TRBV9; j_call: TRBJ2-1; clone_size: NA; d_call: TRBD1; cdr3_nt: TGTGCCAGCAGCGCAGGGGGCGGCTACAATGAGCAGTTCTTC; cdr3_aa: CASSAGGGYNEQFF
cdr3_length: 15; v_call: TRBV28; j_call: TRBJ2-7; clone_size: NA; d_call: NA; cdr3_nt: TGTGCCAGCAGTTTATTAGAGACAGACCCCTACGAGCAGTACTTC; cdr3_aa: CASSLLETDPYEQYF